This T cell receptor beta chain was identified during a study of blood T cell repertoires in COVID-19. Generated by immunoSEQ multiplex PCR, the TCRdb table keeps only in-frame clones and is missing some. Of some 180,000 clones in the sample, about 85% were seen once. V was trimmed by 4 bases and J by 8 bases, leaving 7 bases between them. Germline CDR1 reads SGDLS; CDR2 reads YYNGEE. The CDR3 consists of 11 residues. Input material: PBMCs or T cells enriched from blood (not recorded which). The rearrangement links TRBV9 to TRBJ2-1; D uncertain. The sequence derives from a woman in her thirties or forties in a cohort exposed to, infected with or recovered from COVID-19 (not recorded which). The CDR3 DNA reads TGTGCCAGCAGCTCCGACTATGAGCAGTTCTTC. Protein: CASSSDYEQFF.